A selection of T cell receptor beta chains follows, all from one sample in a study of blood T cell repertoires in COVID-19. Clones were sequenced by immunoSEQ multiplex PCR, and TCRdb holds only the in-frame ones, with some missing. This table has about 120,000 clones, around nine tenths appearing once. The sequencing input was peripheral blood. All receptors derive from a woman aged 45-59 years with acute or convalescent COVID-19. CDR3s include the opening cysteine and the closing phenylalanine or tryptophan. Fields, in order: V gene, J gene, CDR3 protein.

>TRBV30|TRBJ1-1
CAWAGTGVTEAFF
>TRBV27|TRBJ2-1
CASSLPGQPYNEQFF
>TRBV7-2|TRBJ1-1
CASGQGITEAFF
>TRBV14|TRBJ2-7
CASSQDRRSHEQYF
>TRBV5-1|TRBJ1-1
CASAPGGMFTEAFF
>TRBV30|TRBJ2-2
CAWRARASGELFF
>TRBV11-3|TRBJ2-5
CASSLRTSGGQETQYF
>TRBV19|TRBJ1-3
CASSIPGLSRGNTIYF
>TRBV4-2|TRBJ2-5
CASSRTGQETQYF
>TRBV15|TRBJ1-4
CATSSLLEGYGEKLFF
>TRBV5-1|TRBJ2-1
CASSLVLAGVGEQFF
>TRBV5-1|TRBJ2-7
CASSLAQHYEQYF
>TRBV24-1|TRBJ1-5
CATSDSGSGQPQHF
>TRBV24-1|TRBJ2-1
CATSPSGTGSNEQFF
>TRBV10-3|TRBJ1-2
CAISDSVYGYTF
>TRBV9|TRBJ2-7
CASSVGGGPWGEQYF
>TRBV4-3|TRBJ1-5
CASSLHYRGPSNQPQHF
>TRBV27|TRBJ1-2
CASRPQQGGYTF
>TRBV3-1/TRBV3-2|TRBJ2-7
CASWAGEGYEQYF
>TRBV20-1|TRBJ2-3
CSARGQAEDTQYF
>TRBV18|TRBJ2-7
CASSPRESGIRYEQYF
>TRBV5-6|TRBJ2-7
CASRSDSYYEQYF
>TRBV6-5|TRBJ2-3
CASRTGPTFTDTQYF
>TRBV5-6|TRBJ1-1
CASSFRGAEAFF
>TRBV5-6|TRBJ2-7
CASSSLGVSPYEQYF
>TRBV4-3|TRBJ2-7
CASSEGYSAAEQYF
>TRBV11-3|TRBJ2-3
CASSLDSGSGDTQYF
>TRBV19|TRBJ2-1
CASSRLAGAGAEQFF
>TRBV4-3|TRBJ2-1
CASSQEGGLPYNEQFF
>TRBV19|TRBJ2-6
CASSNRDSGANVLTF
>TRBV15|TRBJ2-7
CATSSHRAYEQYF
>TRBV24-1|TRBJ1-5
CATSDRHNQPQHF
>TRBV3-1/TRBV3-2|TRBJ2-3
CASSQARDTQYF
>TRBV4-1|TRBJ2-5
CASSQGRQGGETQYF
>TRBV6-4|TRBJ1-5
CASSPTGTGEQPQHF
>TRBV6-2/TRBV6-3|TRBJ2-7
CASSDTLTSHF
>TRBV5-8|TRBJ2-1
CASTPTEKGGQFF
>TRBV7-9|TRBJ2-1
CASSPIPPSGNYNEQFF
>TRBV7-3|TRBJ2-1
CASSLTTAGPEQFF
>TRBV5-4|TRBJ2-1
CASSSQRGNNEQFF
>TRBV5-4|TRBJ1-6
CASSSGQGGNSPLHF
>TRBV7-6|TRBJ2-7
CASSLEGGGAIYEQYF
>TRBV7-9|TRBJ1-1
CASSHRPGLLNTEAFF
>TRBV5-1|TRBJ1-2
CASSLVGTDAFGYTF
>TRBV6-6|TRBJ2-3
CASSPNLGLAGGTVPDTQYF
>TRBV30|TRBJ1-4
CAWRIQGWGEKLFF
>TRBV10-3|TRBJ1-3
CAISDTGGNTIYF
>TRBV15|TRBJ1-3
CATSRDVGPGNTIYF